This TCR beta chain appears in the sequencing data of a study of human T cells and chemical hapten exposure. Study overall: Sensitization involved placing 2% DPC onto a 2 cm by 2 cm region of upper inner arm skin.

General study points: Controls had significantly fewer large CDR3 similarity clusters than were formed by expanded TCRs. The study found that DPC sensitization did not change TCRs above 1 in 1000 frequency.

This clonotype was found many times. Its matching antigen is unknown. Germline-derived CDR1 and CDR2 are SGHVS and FQNEAQ. Trimming cost V 5 bases and J 2 bases, with 15 bases left between them. This CDR3 is 15 amino acids long. TCRdb analysed the RACE reads with MiXCR anew, one entry per CDR3 protein. The sample includes 380,000 or so distinct CDR3 sequences, 4.5% to 5.5% of them seen just once. Regarding time point: pre-sensitization, week 0. Treatment specified: therapeutic diphenylcyclopropenone sensitization with weekly scalp DPC. Sample donors consisted of patients with alopecia, aged 18 to 70 years, who were suitable for DPC.

The source was whole blood, collected in connection with sensitization to the hapten diphenylcyclopropenone (DPC). This rearrangement joins TRBV7-8 to TRBJ2-5, with TRBD2 as a possible D gene (5 bases). The sequence derives from a woman aged 18-29 years with alopecia areata. Some clones in this sample may be carry-over from other donors' samples. The CDR3 region has the DNA TGTGCCAGCAGCCGCGGCCGGACTGGTCAAGAGACCCAGTACTTC. Its protein product is CASSRGRTGQETQYF. Drawing the rest from reference TRBV7-8 and TRBJ2-5, the complete variable domain is GAGVSQSPRYKVAKRGQDVALRCDPISGHVSLFWYQQALGQGPEFLTYFQNEAQLDKSGLPSDRFFAERPEGSVSTLKIQRTQQEDSAVYLCASSRGRTGQETQYFGPGTRLLVL.